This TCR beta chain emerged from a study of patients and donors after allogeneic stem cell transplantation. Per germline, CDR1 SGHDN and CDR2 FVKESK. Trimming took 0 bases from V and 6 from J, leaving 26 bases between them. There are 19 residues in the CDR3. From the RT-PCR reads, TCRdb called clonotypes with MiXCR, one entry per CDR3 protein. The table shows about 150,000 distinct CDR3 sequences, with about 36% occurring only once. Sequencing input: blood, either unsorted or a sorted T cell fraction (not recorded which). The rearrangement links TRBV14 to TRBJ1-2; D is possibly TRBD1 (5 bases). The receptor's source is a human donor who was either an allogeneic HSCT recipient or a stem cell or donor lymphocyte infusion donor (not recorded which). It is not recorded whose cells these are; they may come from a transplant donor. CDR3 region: CASSQDPVGDLFTPNGYTF. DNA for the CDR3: TGTGCCAGCAGCCAAGATCCGGTGGGGGATCTCTTCACCCCCAATGGCTACACCTTC.